This T cell receptor (beta chain) appears in the sequencing data of a study of shared clonotypes between healthy human individuals. Study outcomes and limitations: Depth of sequencing was expected to influence donor clonotype sharing. In general, naive subsets displayed greater estimated richness than memory subsets did.

Selected positively for CCR7 and CD45RO-negative, naive CD8 cells excluded terminally differentiated effector memory CD45RA+ cells. A word on this clone: The antigen is unknown.

The data were produced by immunoSEQ multiplex PCR, yet TCRdb's version contains in-frame clones alone and is incomplete. The sample records hundreds of thousands of clones, about 90% being singletons. The origin of this receptor is a man younger than 45 in good health. The sample was naive CD8+ T cells sorted from blood.

This CDR3 reads CASSQLSSYEQYF. CDR3 nucleotides: TGCGCCAGCAGCCAACTTTCCTCCTACGAGCAGTACTTC. This chain connects TRBV4-1 to TRBJ2-7, with D unclear. V lost 2 bases to trimming and J lost 0 bases, with 5 bases between them. Looked up from germline, CDR1 is MGHRA and CDR2 is YSYEKL. The CDR3 totals 13 residues.